These 29 T cell receptor beta chains share one sample of origin, sequenced in a study of T cells expressing NK-cell markers. Reanalyzing the 5' RACE reads, TCRdb keeps one entry per CDR3 protein, without DNA. This sample's clone table lists 300,000 to 450,000 distinct CDR3 sequences. Sequenced material: blood T cells: a sorted CD56 or NKG2C T cell subset, CD4+ or CD8+ T cells, or bulk PBMC T cells (not recorded which). The receptor set was obtained from a man between 18 and 69 years old in good health.

The chain couples TRBV18 to TRBJ2-7; the TRBD1 assignment by TCRdb is unverifiable without DNA. Germline CDR1 and CDR2: KGHSH and LQKENI. There are 14 residues in the CDR3. The CDR3 spells CASSMQRDRYEQYF.

The gene calls are TRBV10-3 and TRBJ2-7; TCRdb selects TRBD2, and the lack of DNA leaves this call unchecked. Germline V lookup: CDR1 ENHRY, CDR2 SYGVKD. The CDR3 has 17 amino acids. CDR3 sequence: CAISESTSGGLSYEQYF.

The rearrangement uses TRBV14 and TRBJ2-1; there is no DNA to check the TCRdb D call of TRBD1. There are 17 residues in the CDR3. The germline CDR1 and CDR2 sequences are SGHDN and FVKESK. The CDR3 reads CASSQLKSGTGRDEQFF.

V usage is TRBV6-1 and J usage is TRBJ2-6; checking the TCRdb D call of TRBD1 is not possible without DNA. The CDR3 runs to 17 residues. Germline CDR1 is MNHNS and CDR2 is SASEGT. The CDR3 loop is CASSADRGRPGANVLTF.

This chain links TRBV30 with TRBJ2-7; the D gene TCRdb calls, TRBD1, cannot be checked with no DNA. The CDR3 contains 11 residues. Looked up from germline, CDR1 is GTSNPN and CDR2 is SVGIG (reference sequence). This CDR3 reads CAWDSCVEQYF.

The chain couples TRBV5-4 to TRBJ2-5; TCRdb lists TRBD2, though no DNA is available to test this call. Germline V gene sequence: CDR1 SGHNT, CDR2 YYREEE (reference sequence). This CDR3 comprises 15 residues. The CDR3 sequence: CASSSGTAYQETQYF.

J is TRBJ1-2 and V is TRBV18; there is no DNA to check the TCRdb D call of TRBD1. Germline V CDR1 and CDR2: KGHSH, LQKENI. The length of the CDR3 is 16 residues. The CDR3 here is CASSPQLPGQGVGYTF.

The chain joins TRBV6-1 to TRBJ2-7; the D call of TRBD2 rests on TCRdb alone, since no DNA is present to check it. Germline V CDR1 and CDR2: MNHNS, SASEGT. There are 14 residues in the CDR3. The CDR3 spells CASSRARIMNEQYF.

The CDR3 reads CASAPGDNAGNTIYF. The chain joins TRBV2 to TRBJ1-3; the TCRdb D gene call, TRBD1, has no DNA to confirm it. The germline V gene encodes CDR1 SNHLY and CDR2 FYNNEI. The CDR3 extends over 15 amino acids. Complete variable domain (other parts from reference TRBV2 and TRBJ1-3): EPEVTQTPSHQVTQMGQEVILRCVPISNHLYFYWYRQILGQKVEFLVSFYNNEISEKSEIFDDQFSVERPDGSNFTLKIRSTKLEDSAMYFCASAPGDNAGNTIYFGEGSWLTVV.

The chain recombines TRBV12-3 or TRBV12-4 with TRBJ2-1; TCRdb returns TRBD1, unconfirmable since there is no DNA. The CDR3 contains 16 residues. The CDR3 spells CASSPSWRGTYNEQFF.

This rearrangement joins TRBV12-3 or TRBV12-4 to TRBJ2-2; TCRdb names TRBD2, which stays unverified in the absence of DNA. This CDR3 contains 14 residues. CDR3 residues: CASMGAGDTGELFF.

The J gene is TRBJ1-6, the V gene TRBV10-3; TCRdb proposes TRBD1, but this gene call is untestable without DNA. Germline lookup yields CDR1 ENHRY and CDR2 SYGVKD. This CDR3 contains 14 residues. This CDR3 reads CAISRDETNSPLHF.

The chain couples TRBV5-1 to TRBJ1-1; the TCRdb call, TRBD1, lacks DNA for checking. Germline V CDR1 and CDR2: SGHRS, YFSETQ. This CDR3 comprises 15 residues. CDR3 residues: CASSLGQGRNTEAFF.

The gene calls are TRBV4-2 and TRBJ2-2; the TCRdb D gene call, TRBD2, has no DNA to confirm it. Per the germline V gene, CDR1 is LGHNA and CDR2 is YNFKEQ. The CDR3 runs to 19 residues. Here the CDR3 reads CASSQERYSGGVVAGELFF.

This rearrangement joins TRBV11-1 to TRBJ2-5; with no DNA, the TCRdb D assignment of TRBD1 cannot be verified. The CDR3 is 19 amino acids. Germline V gene sequence: CDR1 SGHAT, CDR2 FQDESV (reference sequence). CDR3 residues: CASSFEDQGKPANQETQYF.

The V and J genes are TRBV20-1 and TRBJ2-3; as DNA is missing, the TRBD1 call by TCRdb cannot be tested. The germline CDR1 and CDR2 sequences are DFQATT and SNEGSKA (reference sequence). The CDR3 sequence is 14 residues long. The CDR3 region is CSARSPGPGDTQYF.

The gene calls are TRBV7-2 and TRBJ2-5; absent DNA, TCRdb's TRBD2 call cannot be checked. The germline V gene encodes CDR1 SGHTA and CDR2 FQGNSA. There are 16 residues in the CDR3. CDR3 loop: CASSPRTSGGKETQYF.

The chain uses TRBV12-3 or TRBV12-4 and TRBJ2-2; TCRdb indicates TRBD1, and absent DNA this call remains unverified. This CDR3 is built from 14 residues. CDR3 region: CATQPGQLPGELFF.

J is TRBJ1-1 and V is TRBV6-7; the D call of TRBD1 rests on TCRdb alone, since no DNA is present to check it. TRBV6-7 is flagged as an ORF with uncertain function. The length of the CDR3 is 16 residues. The CDR3: CASSYSPGVWNTEAFF.

This rearrangement joins TRBV3-1 to TRBJ1-1; checking the TCRdb D call of TRBD1 is not possible without DNA. From germline, CDR1 is LGHDT and CDR2 YNNKEL (reference sequence). The CDR3 sequence is 14 residues long. CDR3 sequence reads: CASSQAQVPTEAFF.

The CDR3 sequence is CASSDPGQGKQYF. The chain has TRBV6-1 and TRBJ2-7; TCRdb's D call, TRBD1, is unchecked because there is no DNA. The CDR3 length is 13 residues. Germline-derived CDR1 and CDR2 are MNHNS and SASEGT.

The genes are TRBV7-8 and TRBJ2-7; TCRdb picks TRBD1, but there is no DNA to check that call. Germline V gene sequence: CDR1 SGHVS, CDR2 FQNEAQ. The CDR3 has 13 amino acids. The CDR3 is CASSKRDRTEQYF.

This chain's CDR3 is CASSVTLARGDEQFF. The chain employs TRBV5-1 and TRBJ2-1; the D gene TCRdb calls, TRBD2, cannot be checked with no DNA. The CDR3 has 15 residues. Germline V CDR1 and CDR2: SGHRS, YFSETQ. Combining the CDR3 with reference TRBV5-1 and TRBJ2-1 gives the whole variable domain KAGVTQTPRYLIKTRGQQVTLSCSPISGHRSVSWYQQTPGQGLQFLFEYFSETQRNKGNFPGRFSGRQFSNSRSEMNVSTLELGDSALYLCASSVTLARGDEQFFGPGTRLTVL.

This sequence joins TRBV19 and TRBJ2-5; TCRdb indicates TRBD1, and absent DNA this call remains unverified. Per germline, CDR1 LNHDA and CDR2 SQIVND (reference sequence). The CDR3 totals 15 residues. The CDR3 here is CASSRSGVKGETQYF.

CDR3 amino acids: CASTSDRITGELFF. The V gene is TRBV6-1, the J gene TRBJ2-2; TCRdb outputs TRBD1, but without DNA this stays unchecked. CDR3 length equals 14 residues. Germline V gives CDR1 MNHNS, CDR2 SASEGT.

CDR3 in amino acids: CAISDLAGYTDTQYF. The gene calls are TRBV10-3 and TRBJ2-3; TCRdb picks TRBD2, but there is no DNA to check that call. The CDR3 covers 15 residues. Looked up from germline, CDR1 is ENHRY and CDR2 is SYGVKD.

The chain employs TRBV5-5 and TRBJ2-1. CDR3 length: 14 residues. Germline CDR1 is SGHKS and CDR2 is YYEKEE (reference sequence). This CDR3 reads CASRRESSYNEQFF.

The V gene is TRBV4-2, the J gene TRBJ2-5; TCRdb's D call of TRBD1 is untestable without DNA. Germline V gives CDR1 LGHNA, CDR2 YNFKEQ. The CDR3 sequence is 16 residues long. The CDR3 reads CASSQAKGGYRETQYF.

The chain carries TRBV20-1 and TRBJ2-4; TCRdb selects TRBD1, and the lack of DNA leaves this call unchecked. Germline CDR1 and CDR2: DFQATT and SNEGSKA (reference sequence). CDR3 size: 16 residues. The chain's CDR3 is CSARDLGQRAKNIQYF.